The source of this T cell receptor beta chain is a study of CD8 T cells in ankylosing spondylitis. This clonotype appeared a few times. Its antigen is as yet unknown. Germline V gene data show CDR1 as LNHNV and CDR2 as YYDKDF (reference sequence). V was pared by 1 base and J by 3 bases, with 3 bases of the junction left unmatched. The CDR3 covers 15 residues. Scientists made TCR beta libraries using quantitative 5'-RACE with molecular barcodes. TCRdb reprocessed the 5' RACE reads via MiXCR and lists one record per CDR3 protein. The sample records 700,000 or so distinct CDR3 sequences, around 17% being singletons. Whole-study findings and limits: From matched ankylosing spondylitis synovial fluid, disease-linked clones were reportedly recovered at significantly enriched levels. Existing reports had already noted some motif variants in reactive arthritis synovial fluid and blood. Disease-linked clones had a CD8+ phenotype and relatively low frequency in peripheral blood. Ankylosing spondylitis blood appeared to be characterized by a TCR beta motif of 7 to 9 highly homologous variants.

The chain uses TRBV15 and TRBJ2-3, with 8 nucleotides matching TRBD2. This receptor was taken from a male donor with ankylosing spondylitis. Material for sequencing was blood, either unsorted or a sorted T cell fraction (not recorded which). CDR3 sequence reads: CATSRVAGRTDTQYF. CDR3 nucleotide sequence: TGTGCCACCAGCAGAGTAGCGGGACGAACAGATACGCAGTATTTT.